This TCR beta chain was identified in a study of blood T cell repertoires in COVID-19. Method: immunoSEQ multiplex PCR; TCRdb's copy keeps in-frame clones and lacks some. Here the sample spans more than 70,000 clones, more than 80% being singletons. This TCR came from a woman aged 80 or over with active or convalescent COVID-19. Sequencing was done on a sample of peripheral blood.

The CDR3 protein is CASSYVEGRDGNQPQHF. The CDR3 DNA sequence: TGTGCCAGCAGTTACGTGGAGGGGCGAGATGGCAATCAGCCCCAGCATTTT. V gene TRBV6-2 or TRBV6-3 combines with J gene TRBJ1-5; D might be TRBD1 (5 bases). Germline CDR1 reads MNHEY; CDR2 reads SVGEGT. The CDR3 runs 17 residues. V lost 2 bases to trimming and J lost 2 bases, with 16 bases between them.